These T cell receptor beta chains were read from a single sample in a study of T cell changes during pregnancy in multiple sclerosis. Sequencing used immunoSEQ multiplex PCR; TCRdb keeps in-frame clones, though not all of them. The sample has roughly 67,000 clones; approximately 90% are singletons. Sequences were derived from peripheral blood, sampled in the second trimester of pregnancy. These receptors were taken from a female donor with multiple sclerosis, enrolled in a pregnancy study. Each CDR3 is given with its conserved first and last residue. A D gene is named only where the DNA matches it firmly. Size is omitted from some rows. Given values are once, few, many or a class for expanded clones.

V	D	size	J	DNA	CDR3
TRBV11-2	-	-	TRBJ2-5	TGTGCCAGCAGCGCAACATTTATGCAAGAGACCCAGTACTTC	CASSATFMQETQYF
TRBV6-5	-	-	TRBJ2-7	TGTGCCAGCAGTCGGACAGCCTACGAGCAGCACTTC	CASSRTAYEQHF
TRBV9	TRBD1	-	TRBJ2-3	TGTGCCAGCAGCGTAGTGCAGGGGGCGGCAGATACGCAGTATTTT	CASSVVQGAADTQYF
TRBV2	TRBD1	-	TRBJ1-5	TGTGCCAGCAGTCCCGAGACAGGGCCCAATCAGCCCCAGCATTTT	CASSPETGPNQPQHF
TRBV5-1	TRBD1	-	TRBJ1-2	TGCGCCAGCAGCTTGGAGGGGGCGCCGAACTATGGCTACACCTTC	CASSLEGAPNYGYTF
TRBV6-5	-	-	TRBJ1-5	TGTGCCAGCAGCGATAACTATAGCAATCAGCCCCAGCATTTT	CASSDNYSNQPQHF
TRBV13	-	-	TRBJ1-1	TGTGCCAGCAGCTTAGCCGGGGCGGGGGGCACTGAAGCTTTCTTT	CASSLAGAGGTEAFF
TRBV7-4	-	-	TRBJ1-5	TGTGCCAGCAGCTTACAGGGCCAGCCCCAGCATTTT	CASSLQGQPQHF
TRBV10-1	-	-	TRBJ2-1	TGCGCCAGCAGCGTTGACTCGAGCTCCTACAATGAGCAGTTCTTC	CASSVDSSSYNEQFF
TRBV5-4	TRBD2	-	TRBJ2-1	TGTGCCAGCAGCTTGGCAGGACTAGCGGGGAACAATGAGCAGTTCTTC	CASSLAGLAGNNEQFF
TRBV11-2	TRBD2	-	TRBJ2-1	TGTGCCAGCAGCGTCGGACTAGCGGGGACCCCCAATGAGCAGTTCTTC	CASSVGLAGTPNEQFF
TRBV6-5	-	-	TRBJ2-4	TGTGCCAGCAGTTACGGGCCGCAACTAGCCAAAAACATTCAGTACTTC	CASSYGPQLAKNIQYF
TRBV6-5	TRBD2	-	TRBJ2-7	TGTGCCAGCAGCCGGGGACTAGCGCTCGAGCAGTACTTC	CASSRGLALEQYF
TRBV18	TRBD1	-	TRBJ2-1	TGTGCCAGCTCACTCGGGACAGGAATCCGCAATGAGCAGTTCTTC	CASSLGTGIRNEQFF
TRBV5-8	-	once	TRBJ2-1	TGTGCCAGCAGCTTAGGGACTGGGTACAATGAGCAGTTCTTC	CASSLGTGYNEQFF
TRBV19	TRBD1	-	TRBJ2-7	TGTGCCAGTAGTATGGACAGGGACAAAGGGATCTACGAGCAGTACTTC	CASSMDRDKGIYEQYF
TRBV11-3	TRBD1	-	TRBJ2-7	TGTGCCAGCAGTAAAGGGACAGGGCTTTCCTACGAGCAGTACTTC	CASSKGTGLSYEQYF
TRBV11-2	TRBD1	-	TRBJ2-7	TGTGCCAGCAGCTTAGTTCCGGGACAGGGGCCCTACGAGCAGTACTTC	CASSLVPGQGPYEQYF
TRBV9	TRBD1	-	TRBJ1-4	TGTGCCAGCAGCGCAAGGGGACAGGGGGGAGATGAAAAACTGTTTTTT	CASSARGQGGDEKLFF
TRBV7-9	-	-	TRBJ2-3	TGTGCCAGCAGCTTTATCTCAGATACGCAGTATTTT	CASSFISDTQYF
TRBV5-6	-	once	TRBJ2-3	TGTGCCAGCAGCTTGTTCAGTTATACGCAGTATTTT	CASSLFSYTQYF
TRBV2	-	-	TRBJ2-7	TGTGCCAGCAGTGAATTCCGAGAGGGCAACGAGCAGTACTTC	CASSEFREGNEQYF
TRBV7-2	TRBD1	-	TRBJ1-5	TGTGCCAGCCTAGGGACGGACAGGGGTCAGCCCCAGCATTTT	CASLGTDRGQPQHF
TRBV2	-	few	TRBJ2-3	TGTGCCAGCAGTGAAACTAGAAACACAGATACGCAGTATTTT	CASSETRNTDTQYF
TRBV4-3	TRBD1	-	TRBJ1-2	TGCGCCAGCAGCCAAGATTCCGGACAGGCGAACTATGGCTACACCTTC	CASSQDSGQANYGYTF
TRBV13	-	-	TRBJ2-7	TGTGCCAGCAGACTGCGGCAGAACTACGAGCAGTACTTC	CASRLRQNYEQYF
TRBV6-1	-	-	TRBJ2-1	TGTGCCAGCAGTGATTCAGGGGAAGCACGTGAGCAGTTCTTC	CASSDSGEAREQFF
TRBV25-1	TRBD1	-	TRBJ1-1	TGTGCCAGCAGTTGGGACAGGCCAACGAACACTGAAGCTTTCTTT	CASSWDRPTNTEAFF
TRBV7-6	-	once	TRBJ2-2	TGTGCCAGCAGCTTCGGGGAATCCGGGGAGCTGTTTTTT	CASSFGESGELFF
TRBV7-8	TRBD1	-	TRBJ2-5	TGTGCCAGCAGCCTAGACTGGACAGGGAGAAGATGGACCCAGTACTTC	CASSLDWTGRRWTQYF
TRBV7-6	TRBD1	-	TRBJ1-3	TGTGCCACGAAGAGCTTAGGACAGGGGCCGGGAAACACCATATATTTT	CATKSLGQGPGNTIYF
TRBV5-4	TRBD1	-	TRBJ2-3	TGTGCCAGCAGCTTATCGGGACAGTCGGGCACAGATACGCAGTATTTT	CASSLSGQSGTDTQYF
TRBV11-3	-	-	TRBJ1-1	TGTGCCAGCAGCTCCTTCCTGAACACTGAAGCTTTCTTT	CASSSFLNTEAFF
TRBV7-8	-	once	TRBJ2-7	TGTGCCAGCAGCTTAGCGGGCCAGAGCTACGAGCAGTACTTC	CASSLAGQSYEQYF
TRBV6-1	TRBD1	-	TRBJ1-5	TGTGCCAGCAATGACAGGGAGGGGAGCAATCAGCCCCAGCATTTT	CASNDREGSNQPQHF
TRBV4-2	-	few	TRBJ2-6	TGTGCCAGCAGCCAAGATCACAACTCTGGGGCCAACGTCCTGACTTTC	CASSQDHNSGANVLTF
TRBV19	-	-	TRBJ2-7	TGTGCCACCAGTACTGCAGGCGTAAGCTCCTACGAGCAGTACTTC	CATSTAGVSSYEQYF
TRBV5-8	-	-	TRBJ1-4	TGTGCCAGCAGCCCCGGCGGCAGACTTAATGAAAAACTGTTTTTT	CASSPGGRLNEKLFF
TRBV5-1	-	-	TRBJ2-3	TGCGCCAGCAGCTTGGAGTGGCAGGGCAGAGATACGCAGTATTTT	CASSLEWQGRDTQYF
TRBV2	-	-	TRBJ2-5	TGTGCCAGCAGTTTCCGGGACATACAAGAGACCCAGTACTTC	CASSFRDIQETQYF
TRBV7-6	-	-	TRBJ1-3	TGTGCCAGCAGCCCGACACCTTCTGGAAACACCATATATTTT	CASSPTPSGNTIYF
TRBV15	TRBD1	-	TRBJ1-6	TGTGCCACCAACCAGAGGACAGGGAATAATTCACCCCTCCACTTT	CATNQRTGNNSPLHF
TRBV19	TRBD1	-	TRBJ2-1	TGTGCCAGTAGTATAGTACAGGGGGCAGGCAATGAGCAGTTCTTC	CASSIVQGAGNEQFF
TRBV6-5	TRBD1	-	TRBJ2-7	TGTGCCAGCAGACCGGGACAGGGGCTAATGTACCAGTACTTC	CASRPGQGLMYQYF
TRBV6-4	-	-	TRBJ1-2	TGTGCCAGCAGTGACTCGGAGAGGGAGGGCTACACCTTC	CASSDSEREGYTF
TRBV7-6	TRBD1	few	TRBJ1-2	TGTGCCAGCAGGCCGACAGGGTTGAGCTATGGCTACACCTTC	CASRPTGLSYGYTF
TRBV5-6	-	-	TRBJ1-5	TGTGCCAGCAGCTGGGGGGGGTTTGATCAGCCCCAGCATTTT	CASSWGGFDQPQHF
TRBV21-1	-	-	TRBJ1-2	TGTGCCAGCAGACCGAATAGGGGTGTCAGGGAGGGGAGCTATGGCTACACCTTC	CASRPNRGVREGSYGYTF
TRBV4-2	TRBD2	-	TRBJ2-7	TGTGCCAGCAGCCAAGTATGGGGGGGTCAGCTACTGTACGAGCAGTACTTC	CASSQVWGGQLLYEQYF
TRBV19	-	-	TRBJ2-1	TGTGCCAGTAGTATAGATAGGTCAGGGTCCTACAATGAGCAGTTCTTC	CASSIDRSGSYNEQFF
TRBV4-3	TRBD1	-	TRBJ2-7	TGCGCCAGCGCACAGGGGACAGGGGAATCCTACGAGCAGTACTTC	CASAQGTGESYEQYF